The entry below describes one T cell receptor beta chain. Its matching antigen is unknown. Read coverage stops 3 residues before the CDR3 terminus; the germline J gene supplies the remainder. The data were obtained in a study of T cells in women clearing cervical HPV infection. Study-wide results and limits: Repertoire richness, not evenness, was significantly elevated in CIN3+ cases versus controls.

Only in-frame clones appear in the TCRdb table, and some are missing; sequencing was by immunoSEQ multiplex PCR. This sample's table reports fewer than 30,000 clones. This CDR3 region has 15 residues. The V and J ends lost 0 bases and 6 bases respectively, with 13 bases between them. The germline CDR1 and CDR2 sequences are SGHRS and YFSETQ. The TCR sequence derives from a woman aged 18 to 75 with a cervical HPV16 infection that either progressed to CIN3+ or cleared (not recorded which). The source material was blood buffy coat. The chain recombines TRBV5-1 with TRBJ1-5; D ambiguous. This CDR3 reads CASSLDGDAVQPQHF. CDR3 bases read: TGCGCCAGCAGCTTGGACGGAGATGCGGTTCAGCCC.